One sample yielded the 25 T cell receptor beta chains listed below, sequenced in a study of T cells in Graves' hyperthyroidism and ophthalmopathy. Researchers amplified the TCR beta CDR3 regions from RNA transcripts. During a first-round RT-PCR of the TCR CDR3, the HTBI primer set was used. TCRdb recomputed calls from the multiplex PCR reads with MiXCR, one row per CDR3 protein. The profile shows hundreds of thousands of distinct CDR3 sequences, about half of them singletons. The sample taken for sequencing was peripheral blood or thyroid tissue (not recorded which). These receptors all come from a woman aged 18-30 years with Graves' hyperthyroidism.

This chain connects TRBV10-3 to TRBJ1-6, with TRBD1 identical over 9 bases. This CDR3 contains 13 residues. V shed 5 bases and J 9 bases; nucleotides not matched to a gene: 2. Looked up from germline, CDR1 is ENHRY and CDR2 is SYGVKD. The CDR3 DNA sequence: TGTGCCATCAGTTTGGGACAGGGTTCACCCCTCCACTTT. It encodes CAISLGQGSPLHF.

This clonotype turned up a few times. The rearrangement links TRBV2 to TRBJ1-2, with 7 nucleotides matching TRBD1. Unmatched junction bases numbered 10, after V lost 5 bases and J lost 4 bases. Per the germline V gene, CDR1 is SNHLY and CDR2 is FYNNEI. CDR3 length: 15 amino acids. As DNA, the CDR3 is TGTGCCAGCAGTCAAGGGACAGCCACCCTCTATGGCTACACCTTC. It specifies CASSQGTATLYGYTF. The entire variable domain, with the rest obtained from reference TRBV2 and TRBJ1-2, is as follows: EPEVTQTPSHQVTQMGQEVILRCVPISNHLYFYWYRQILGQKVEFLVSFYNNEISEKSEIFDDQFSVERPDGSNFTLKIRSTKLEDSAMYFCASSQGTATLYGYTFGSGTRLTVV.

This clonotype was seen many times. This chain joins TRBV7-8 and TRBJ1-5; possible D gene TRBD1, 5 bases. From germline, CDR1 is SGHVS and CDR2 FQNEAQ. V lost 5 bases, J lost 8 bases, and 19 bases lay in between. The CDR3 contains 15 residues. The CDR3 protein is CASSTIPRVRKPQHF. In DNA form, the CDR3 reads TGTGCCAGCAGCACGATCCCCAGGGTAAGGAAGCCCCAGCATTTT.

The V call is TRBV5-8, the J call TRBJ2-5; 10 bases map to TRBD2. Per germline, CDR1 SGHTS and CDR2 YDEGEE. V trimming: 0 bases; J trimming: 7 bases; junction bases outside the gene matches: 0. This CDR3 comprises 13 residues. The DNA for the CDR3 is TGTGCCAGCAGCTTGGTAGCGGGAGGGACCCAGTACTTC. Translating gives CASSLVAGGTQYF.

This clonotype was found many times. This sequence joins TRBV2 and TRBJ2-5; D could derive from TRBD1 or TRBD2 (5 bases each). Germline V gives CDR1 SNHLY, CDR2 FYNNEI. This CDR3 has 14 residues. The V end was cut by 7 bases, the J end by 5 bases, with 17 bases between. The CDR3 nucleotides are TGTGCCAGCACCGAGAGGGGCGGACGGGAGACCCAGTACTTC. Its translation is CASTERGGRETQYF.

Worth noting for this clonotype: Since a much larger clone is just one base distant, this may be a read error. The V gene is TRBV10-3, the J gene TRBJ2-7; D is unclear. Germline CDR1 ENHRY, CDR2 SYGVKD. V was clipped by 8 bases and J by 3 bases, with 11 bases between them. This CDR3 region has 12 residues. The CDR3 loop is CAIGPDHYEQYF. CDR3 in DNA: TGTGCCATCGGGCCGGACCACTACGAGCAGTACTTC.

This clonotype was picked up a small number of times. The J gene is TRBJ1-1, the V gene TRBV12-3 or TRBV12-4; D is ambiguous. The CDR3 has 15 residues. The V end was cut by 7 bases, the J end by 1 base, with 16 bases between. The DNA of the CDR3 is TGTGCCAGCATTCTCTCTGTGCGAGGGAACACTGAAGCTTTCTTT. Amino acids: CASILSVRGNTEAFF.

This clonotype has more than one count but fewer than ten. The chain uses TRBV5-1 and TRBJ1-5; D is perhaps TRBD1 (5 bases). The CDR3 covers 14 residues. V was cut by 2 bases and J by 6 bases, with 12 bases left in between. Looked up from germline, CDR1 is SGHRS and CDR2 is YFSETQ. The CDR3, as DNA: TGCGCCAGCAGCTTCGAGCTGGGGACTCAGCCCCAGCATTTT. This sequence encodes CASSFELGTQPQHF.

This clonotype was seen a single time. The chain recombines TRBV10-3 with TRBJ1-1; D is undetermined. Germline loops: CDR1 ENHRY, CDR2 SYGVKD. The V gene lost 7 bases and the J gene lost 2 bases, with 11 bases spanning the gap. This CDR3 has 13 residues. The CDR3 nucleotides are TGTGCCATCACCGATACTCTAAACACTGAAGCTTTCTTT. Translating it yields CAITDTLNTEAFF.

This clonotype was observed at least ten times. CDR3 region: CASSEGGTGNEKLFF. In DNA, the CDR3 is TGTGCCAGCAGTGAGGGGGGGACAGGGAATGAAAAACTGTTTTTT. The V call is TRBV25-1, the J call TRBJ1-4; TRBD1 matches 9 bases. There are 15 residues in the CDR3. With 3 bases clipped from V and 5 bases from J, the junction kept 4 bases outside the gene matches. The germline gives CDR1 MGHDK, CDR2 SYGVNS.

This clonotype was seen only a few times. J is TRBJ1-5 and V is TRBV20-1; D not resolved. CDR3 size: 14 residues. Looked up from germline, CDR1 is DFQATT and CDR2 is SNEGSKA (reference sequence). V gave up 3 bases and J gave up 5 bases, with 14 bases separating them. The CDR3 DNA sequence: TGCAGTGCTAGGGGAGACTGGGCCGATCAGCCCCAGCATTTT. Translated: CSARGDWADQPQHF.

The gene calls are TRBV19 and TRBJ1-2; 8 bases are shared with TRBD1. The CDR3 length is 12 residues. CDR1 is LNHDA, CDR2 SQIVND, per germline (reference sequence). V dropped 6 bases and J dropped 6; count of bases not matched to a gene: 3. The CDR3 DNA reads TGTGCCAGTAGGAAGGACAGGGATGGCTACACCTTC. Translation gives CASRKDRDGYTF.

The DNA of the CDR3 is TGTGCCAGCAGTGCGACGACCGTGGCAGGCTACACCTTC. It codes for CASSATTVAGYTF. The V and J genes are TRBV25-1 and TRBJ1-2; D remains unclear. The CDR3 is made up of 13 amino acids. V lost 4 bases, J lost 8 bases, and 14 bases lay in between. The germline gives CDR1 MGHDK, CDR2 SYGVNS.

Of note for this clonotype: The junction and the germline gene differ at one end; a read error may be behind it. V is TRBV7-2 and J is TRBJ1-2; no clear D. The CDR3 runs to 14 residues. CDR1 and CDR2 (germline): SGHTA, FQGNSA. The CDR3 nucleotides read TGCGCCAGCAGCCTGGGGAGGACGGACTATGGCTACACCTTC. It encodes CASSLGRTDYGYTF.

In its sample, this clonotype was seen a few times. This chain connects TRBV20-1 to TRBJ1-2; TRBD1 matches 12 bases. This CDR3 region has 14 residues. Germline trimming cut 3 bases from V and 8 bases from J; bases unmatched to any gene: 7. Germline loops: CDR1 DFQATT, CDR2 SNEGSKA (reference sequence). CDR3 residues: CSASLRDRGRGYTF. DNA of the CDR3: TGCAGTGCTAGCCTCCGGGACAGGGGGCGAGGCTACACCTTC.

The rearrangement joins TRBV7-9 to TRBJ2-5; TRBD1 aligns across 8 bases. Per germline, CDR1 SEHNR and CDR2 FQNEAQ (reference sequence). Trimming cost V 6 bases and J 5 bases; bases outside gene matches: 11. The CDR3 consists of 15 residues. CDR3 amino acids: CASSPGTGIWETQYF. The CDR3 DNA reads TGTGCCAGCAGTCCCGGGACAGGAATTTGGGAGACCCAGTACTTC.

This clonotype was detected many times. The J gene is TRBJ1-5, the V gene TRBV7-3; D uncertain. CDR1 SGHTA and CDR2 FQGTGA come from the germline V gene. The ends were cut back, 5 bases at V and 3 bases at J, with 8 bases in the middle. The CDR3 is 13 residues long. The CDR3 DNA reads TGTGCCAGCAGCACCTCGCACAATCAGCCCCAGCATTTT. Protein product: CASSTSHNQPQHF.

V and J are TRBV29-1 and TRBJ1-2, with 9 bases that match TRBD1. Looked up from germline, CDR1 is SQVTM and CDR2 is ANQGSEA. There are 16 residues in the CDR3. J gave up 4 bases and V 7 bases, and 16 bases lay outside the gene matches. As DNA, the CDR3 is TGCAGCGCTAGACAGGGGGGGCAGGCTACACGCTATGGCTACACCTTC. Its translation: CSARQGGQATRYGYTF.

This clonotype was counted between two and nine times. This rearrangement joins TRBV7-6 to TRBJ2-5; TRBD2 is a possible D gene (7 bases). V lost 11 bases to trimming and J lost 5 bases, with 9 bases between them. Germline V gene sequence: CDR1 SGHVS, CDR2 FNYEAQ. The CDR3 contains 10 residues. DNA for the CDR3: TGTGCCGGCGGGGGCGAGACCCAGTACTTC. Its translation is CAGGGETQYF. Full variable domain (missing parts from reference TRBV7-6 and TRBJ2-5): GAGVSQSPRYKVTKRGQDVALRCDPISGHVSLYWYRQALGQGPEFLTYFNYEAQQDKSGLPNDRFSAERPEGSISTLTIQRTEQRDSAMYRCAGGGETQYFGPGTRLLVL.

Many counts were recorded for this clonotype. The V call is TRBV7-2, the J call TRBJ2-7, with no clear D. V shed 2 bases and J shed 10 bases, with 12 bases lying between them. The CDR3 is 12 residues long. The germline gives CDR1 SGHTA, CDR2 FQGNSA. CDR3 coding DNA: TGTGCCAGCAGCTTAATCGGCAGAAATCAGTACTTC. Amino acids: CASSLIGRNQYF. Together with reference TRBV7-2 and TRBJ2-7, the CDR3 gives the full variable domain: GAGVSQSPSNKVTEKGKDVELRCDPISGHTALYWYRQSLGQGLEFLIYFQGNSAPDKSGLPSDRFSAERTGGSVSTLTIQRTQQEDSAVYLCASSLIGRNQYFGPGTRLTVT.

This chain connects TRBV7-2 to TRBJ2-1; D is uncertain. CDR3 length: 13 residues. Germline V lookup: CDR1 SGHTA, CDR2 FQGNSA. The ends were cut back, 6 bases at V and 1 base at J, with 7 bases in the middle. CDR3: CASSGKSYNEQFF. In nucleotides, the CDR3 is TGTGCCAGCAGTGGAAAGTCCTACAATGAGCAGTTCTTC.

On this clonotype itself: With a much larger clone just one base away, this may be a read error. The chain uses TRBV29-1 and TRBJ1-1; 7 bases match TRBD1. V dropped 7 bases and J dropped 6; count of bases not matched to a gene: 17. The CDR3 covers 15 residues. Germline CDR1 reads SQVTM; CDR2 reads ANQGSEA. CDR3 coding DNA: TGCAGCGCGGAACTCACAACAGGGGCGACCCCTGAAGCTTTCTTT. It specifies CSAELTTGATPEAFF. The entire variable domain, with the rest obtained from reference TRBV29-1 and TRBJ1-1, is as follows: SAVISQKPSRDICQRGTSLTIQCQVDSQVTMMFWYRQQPGQSLTLIATANQGSEATYESGFVIDKFPISRPNLTFSTLTVSNMSPEDSSIYLCSAELTTGATPEAFFGQGTRLTVV.

This clonotype was counted ten times or more. This chain uses TRBV20-1 with TRBJ1-1, with 8 nucleotides matching TRBD1. The V gene end was trimmed by 6 bases and the J gene end by 3 bases; junction bases not matched to a gene: 9. Germline V CDR1 and CDR2: DFQATT, SNEGSKA (reference sequence). The CDR3 loop spans 14 amino acids. CDR3 DNA: TGCAGTGCCATCCATCTACAGGGGGACACTGAAGCTTTCTTT. The encoded protein is CSAIHLQGDTEAFF.

The chain combines TRBV29-1 with TRBJ2-5; D may be TRBD2 (7 bases). CDR3 size: 15 residues. In germline, CDR1 is SQVTM, CDR2 ANQGSEA. Between the trimmed V and J ends, which lost 6 bases and 5 bases, there was a span of 22 bases. The CDR3 sequence is CSVVTQGGLGETQYF. The CDR3, as DNA: TGCAGCGTGGTAACACAGGGAGGGCTCGGGGAGACCCAGTACTTC.

The V and J genes are TRBV20-1 and TRBJ1-5; D is possibly TRBD1 (5 bases). Germline V gene data show CDR1 as DFQATT and CDR2 as SNEGSKA (reference sequence). The CDR3 contains 12 residues. CDR3 protein: CSLQEPNQPQHF. The CDR3 DNA reads TGCAGCTTACAGGAGCCTAATCAGCCCCAGCATTTT.